A single sample gave rise to the 19 T cell receptor beta chains below, sequenced in a study of long-term antiretroviral therapy in people with HIV. Samples were assayed with immunoSEQ v3.0 at survey level. Here immunoSEQ multiplex PCR was the method, and the copy in TCRdb shows in-frame clones only, minus some. The data show 20,000 to 25,000 clones, about 85% seen once. The sample in question was unsorted PBMCs, obtained 1.6 years after starting antiretroviral therapy. Receptors originate from a man between 35 and 55 years old with HIV.

The V gene is TRBV19, the J gene TRBJ2-2; D possibly corresponds to TRBD1 (7 bases). The CDR3 loop spans 15 amino acids. CDR1 LNHDA and CDR2 SQIVND come from the germline V gene (reference sequence). Trimming left V 4 bases short and J 6 bases short, with 15 bases between. This CDR3 is CASSTGQGGPGELFF. The CDR3, as DNA: TGTGCCAGTAGTACTGGGCAGGGGGGCCCCGGGGAGCTGTTTTTT. Full variable domain (rest looked up from reference TRBV19 and TRBJ2-2): DGGITQSPKYLFRKEGQNVTLSCEQNLNHDAMYWYRQDPGQGLRLIYYSQIVNDFQKGDIAEGYSVSREKKESFPLTVTSAQKNPTAFYLCASSTGQGGPGELFFGEGSRLTVL.

The chain combines TRBV5-6 with TRBJ2-7; 12 bases are shared with TRBD2. The V segment lost 0 bases and the J segment 6 bases; nucleotides outside the gene matches: 7. Germline V gene data show CDR1 as SGHDT and CDR2 as YYEEEE. The CDR3 extends over 16 amino acids. Here the CDR3 reads CASSLGLAGGPGEQYF. The CDR3 nucleotides read TGTGCCAGCAGCTTGGGTCTAGCGGGAGGGCCGGGCGAGCAGTACTTC.

This chain joins TRBV6-1 and TRBJ1-6; TRBD1 matches at 7 bases. V shed 2 bases, J shed 5 bases, and the junction held 12 bases outside the gene matches. CDR1 is MNHNS, CDR2 SASEGT, per germline. The CDR3 extends over 18 amino acids. The DNA for the CDR3 is TGTGCCAGCAGTGAAATTGGAAACAGGGGCCTCGATAATTCACCCCTCCACTTT. Translating gives CASSEIGNRGLDNSPLHF.

The chain couples TRBV30 to TRBJ2-7; 12 positions match TRBD1. Germline V gene data show CDR1 as GTSNPN and CDR2 as SVGIG (reference sequence). CDR3 length: 16 amino acids. The J segment lost 7 bases and the V segment lost 5 bases, leaving 15 bases of the junction unmatched. CDR3 region: CAWSNRRGQGAGEQYF. The CDR3 DNA reads as TGTGCCTGGTCTAACAGGAGGGGACAGGGGGCGGGAGAGCAGTACTTC.

The CDR3 region is CASSPGLAGSTDTQYF. The CDR3 bases are TGTGCCAGCAGTCCGGGACTAGCGGGGAGCACAGATACGCAGTATTTT. This chain connects TRBV5-4 to TRBJ2-3; 13 bases line up with TRBD2. Germline loops: CDR1 SGHNT, CDR2 YYREEE (reference sequence). The CDR3 runs 16 residues. V shed 5 bases and J 0 bases; nucleotides not matched to a gene: 3.

The chain recombines TRBV4-1 with TRBJ2-2; D might be TRBD1 (6 bases). Trimming took off 0 bases at V and 1 base at J, with 6 bases between the two ends. The CDR3 covers 15 residues. The germline gives CDR1 MGHRA, CDR2 YSYEKL. For the CDR3, the DNA is TGCGCCAGCAGCCAAGAAGGGGGGAACACCGGGGAGCTGTTTTTT. Its protein is CASSQEGGNTGELFF.

The chain employs TRBV29-1 and TRBJ2-2; D ambiguous. There are 12 residues in the CDR3. Trimming shortened V by 6 bases and J by 3 bases, and 8 bases separated the two germline ends. In germline, CDR1 is SQVTM, CDR2 ANQGSEA. The DNA of the CDR3 is TGCAGCGTCTACCCTGACACCGGGGAGCTGTTTTTT. Protein: CSVYPDTGELFF.

In its sample, this clone was seen once. The V and J genes are TRBV18 and TRBJ1-6; D ambiguous. This CDR3 region has 13 residues. Germline CDR1 KGHSH, CDR2 LQKENI. V lost 3 bases and J lost 10, with 10 bases in between. For the CDR3, the DNA is TGTGCCAGCTCACCGGACGTGGAGTCACCCCTCCACTTT. Its translation: CASSPDVESPLHF.

This clone appeared a single time. The chain recombines TRBV6-1 with TRBJ2-5; D perhaps matches TRBD2 (5 bases). This CDR3 has 15 amino acids. The V end lost 3 bases, the J end lost 0 bases, and 11 bases lay between the germline ends. Germline lookup yields CDR1 MNHNS and CDR2 SASEGT. In nucleotides, the CDR3 is TGTGCCAGCAGTGATTCCCGGGGTTACCAAGAGACCCAGTACTTC. This codes for CASSDSRGYQETQYF.

This clone was seen only a few times. The chain is built from TRBV25-1 and TRBJ1-6; a weak D match, TRBD1 (5 bases). This CDR3 has 16 residues. Trimming pared 1 base from V and 10 bases from J, leaving 17 bases between. Per the germline V gene, CDR1 is MGHDK and CDR2 is SYGVNS. CDR3 nucleotides: TGTGCCAGCAGTGAATCTCTAGGACAAAGAGTATCACCCCTCCACTTT. Its protein product is CASSESLGQRVSPLHF.

The V call is TRBV5-1, the J call TRBJ2-1; maybe TRBD1 (6 bases). With 4 bases removed from V and 15 bases from J, the gap between germline ends came to 26 bases. The V gene's germline CDR1 is SGHRS and CDR2 YFSETQ. The CDR3 totals 15 residues. The DNA for the CDR3 is TGCGCCAGCAGCCTGGCTGATTGGGACAAGGGGGTTAGGTTCTTC. The encoded protein is CASSLADWDKGVRFF.

The gene calls are TRBV2 and TRBJ2-3, with 7 nucleotides matching TRBD2. Trimming cost V 3 bases and J 2 bases; bases outside gene matches: 8. This CDR3 is built from 16 residues. Germline V lookup: CDR1 SNHLY, CDR2 FYNNEI. In DNA, the CDR3 is TGTGCCAGCAGTGATGCAAGGACTAGATCCACAGATACGCAGTATTTT. Translating it yields CASSDARTRSTDTQYF. The entire variable domain, with the rest obtained from reference TRBV2 and TRBJ2-3, is as follows: EPEVTQTPSHQVTQMGQEVILRCVPISNHLYFYWYRQILGQKVEFLVSFYNNEISEKSEIFDDQFSVERPDGSNFTLKIRSTKLEDSAMYFCASSDARTRSTDTQYFGPGTRLTVL.

The gene calls are TRBV5-1 and TRBJ1-2, with TRBD1 matching 8 bases. The V and J ends lost 4 bases and 8 bases, in that order; junction bases with no gene match: 7. The CDR3 is made up of 13 amino acids. Germline V CDR1 and CDR2: SGHRS, YFSETQ. CDR3 residues: CASSEGQGSGYTF. The CDR3 nucleotides are TGCGCCAGCAGCGAAGGACAGGGCAGCGGCTACACCTTC.

The chain is built from TRBV30 and TRBJ1-1, with D possibly being TRBD1 (5 bases). Germline CDR1 reads GTSNPN; CDR2 reads SVGIG (reference sequence). Trimming stripped 5 bases from V and 11 bases from J, with 18 bases between. This CDR3 has 12 amino acids. CDR3 sequence reads: CAWDEGTVEAFF. The CDR3 DNA reads as TGTGCCTGGGATGAAGGGACGGTCGAGGCTTTCTTT.

This clone appeared a few times. The chain uses TRBV5-5 and TRBJ1-6, with D hard to call. Germline loops: CDR1 SGHKS, CDR2 YYEKEE (reference sequence). The CDR3 consists of 16 residues. V gave up 0 bases and J gave up 6 bases, with 13 bases separating them. CDR3 residues: CASSLGPRLINSPLHF. The CDR3 nucleotides read TGTGCCAGCAGCTTGGGACCTCGGTTAATTAATTCACCCCTCCACTTT. The complete variable domain, with remaining parts taken from reference TRBV5-5 and TRBJ1-6, reads DAGVTQSPTHLIKTRGQQVTLRCSPISGHKSVSWYQQVLGQGPQFIFQYYEKEERGRGNFPDRFSARQFPNYSSELNVNALLLGDSALYLCASSLGPRLINSPLHFGNGTRLTVT.

The V and J genes are TRBV10-1 and TRBJ2-3; 7 bases map to TRBD2. CDR1 is WNHNN, CDR2 SYGVQD, per germline (reference sequence). The CDR3 sequence is 15 residues long. V was pared by 2 bases and J by 0 bases, with 2 bases of the junction left unmatched. The CDR3 region has the DNA TGCGCCAGCAGTGAGGGGACTATTAGCACAGATACGCAGTATTTT. Its translation is CASSEGTISTDTQYF.

The chain links TRBV7-9 to TRBJ1-1; no clear D gene. V dropped 2 bases and J dropped 5 bases, with 18 bases sitting between them. The CDR3 contains 16 residues. The V gene's germline CDR1 is SEHNR and CDR2 FQNEAQ (reference sequence). CDR3 loop: CASSLSRSPLGTEAFF. DNA for the CDR3: TGTGCCAGCAGCTTATCGCGGTCACCTCTGGGTACTGAAGCTTTCTTT.

The chain is built from TRBV21-1 and TRBJ2-2; the D call in the table, TRBD1, was not verified against the DNA. TRBV21-1 is designated a pseudogene. The CDR3 sequence is 18 residues long. DNA for the CDR3: TGTGCCAGCAGCATTCCCTATGGGCACAGTAAAAACACCGGGGAGCTGTTTTTT. Its protein is CASSIPYGHSKNTGELFF.

The V gene is TRBV2, the J gene TRBJ2-7; TRBD1 might be the D (5 bases). The CDR3 spans 14 residues. CDR1 SNHLY and CDR2 FYNNEI come from the germline V gene. V lost 1 base to trimming and J lost 2 bases, with 9 bases between them. The CDR3 sequence is CASSEGGLTYEQYF. CDR3 bases: TGTGCCAGCAGTGAAGGGGGCCTAACCTACGAGCAGTACTTC.